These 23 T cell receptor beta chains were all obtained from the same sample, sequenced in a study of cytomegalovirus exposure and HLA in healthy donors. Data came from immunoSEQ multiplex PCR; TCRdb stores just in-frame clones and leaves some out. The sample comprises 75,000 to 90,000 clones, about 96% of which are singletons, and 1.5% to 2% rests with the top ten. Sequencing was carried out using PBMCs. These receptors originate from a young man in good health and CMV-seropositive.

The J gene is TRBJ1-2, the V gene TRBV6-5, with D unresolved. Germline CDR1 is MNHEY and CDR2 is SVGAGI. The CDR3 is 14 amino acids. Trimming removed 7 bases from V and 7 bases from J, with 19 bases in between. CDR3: CASNTGRTRGGYTF. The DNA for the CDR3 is TGTGCCAGCAACACTGGACGGACGCGGGGTGGCTACACCTTC.

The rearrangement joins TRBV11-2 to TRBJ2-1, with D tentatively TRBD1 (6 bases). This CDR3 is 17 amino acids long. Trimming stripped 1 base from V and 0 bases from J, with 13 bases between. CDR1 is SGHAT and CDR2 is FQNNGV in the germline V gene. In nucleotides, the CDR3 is TGTGCCAGCAGCTTAGGGACAGCTCCCAGCTCCTACAATGAGCAGTTCTTC. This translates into CASSLGTAPSSYNEQFF.

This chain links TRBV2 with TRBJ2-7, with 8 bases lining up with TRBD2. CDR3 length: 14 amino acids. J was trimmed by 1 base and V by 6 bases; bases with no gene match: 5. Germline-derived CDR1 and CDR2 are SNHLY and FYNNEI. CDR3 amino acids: CASRTGTSSYEQYF. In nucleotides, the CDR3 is TGTGCCAGCAGGACCGGGACTAGTTCCTACGAGCAGTACTTC. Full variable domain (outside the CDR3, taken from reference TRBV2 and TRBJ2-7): EPEVTQTPSHQVTQMGQEVILRCVPISNHLYFYWYRQILGQKVEFLVSFYNNEISEKSEIFDDQFSVERPDGSNFTLKIRSTKLEDSAMYFCASRTGTSSYEQYFGPGTRLTVT.

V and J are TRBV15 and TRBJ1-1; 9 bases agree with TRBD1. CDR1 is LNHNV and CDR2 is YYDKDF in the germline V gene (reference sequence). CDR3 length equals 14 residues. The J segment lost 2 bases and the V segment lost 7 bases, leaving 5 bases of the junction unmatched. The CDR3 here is CATKDRGHNTEAFF. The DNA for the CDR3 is TGTGCCACCAAGGACAGGGGCCATAACACTGAAGCTTTCTTT.

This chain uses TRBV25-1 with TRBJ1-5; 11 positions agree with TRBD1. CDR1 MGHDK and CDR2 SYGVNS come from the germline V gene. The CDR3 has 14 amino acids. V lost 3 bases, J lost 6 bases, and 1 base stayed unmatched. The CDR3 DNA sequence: TGTGCCAGCAGTGAGGGACAGGGGGGTCAGCCCCAGCATTTT. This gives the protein CASSEGQGGQPQHF.

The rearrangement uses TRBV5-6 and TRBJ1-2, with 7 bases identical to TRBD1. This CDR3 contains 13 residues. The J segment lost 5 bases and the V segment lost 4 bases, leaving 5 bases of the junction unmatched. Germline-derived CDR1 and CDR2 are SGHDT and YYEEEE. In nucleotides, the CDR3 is TGTGCCAGCAGCGGCGGACAGGAATATGGCTACACCTTC. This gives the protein CASSGGQEYGYTF.

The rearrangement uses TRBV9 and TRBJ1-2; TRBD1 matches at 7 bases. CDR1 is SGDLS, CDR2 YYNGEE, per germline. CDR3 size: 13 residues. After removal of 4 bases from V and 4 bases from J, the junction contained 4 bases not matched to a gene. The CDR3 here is CASSQGQSYGYTF. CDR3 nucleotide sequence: TGTGCCAGCAGCCAGGGACAGTCCTATGGCTACACCTTC.

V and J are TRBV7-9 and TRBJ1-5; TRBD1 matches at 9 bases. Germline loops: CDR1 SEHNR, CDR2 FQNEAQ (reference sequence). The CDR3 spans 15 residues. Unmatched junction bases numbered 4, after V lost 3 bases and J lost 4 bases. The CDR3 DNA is TGTGCCAGCAGCTTGGGGACAGGGATAAATCAGCCCCAGCATTTT. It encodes CASSLGTGINQPQHF. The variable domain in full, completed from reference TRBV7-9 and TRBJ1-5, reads DTGVSQNPRHKITKRGQNVTFRCDPISEHNRLYWYRQTLGQGPEFLTYFQNEAQLEKSRLLSDRFSAERPKGSFSTLEIQRTEQGDSAMYLCASSLGTGINQPQHFGDGTRLSIL.

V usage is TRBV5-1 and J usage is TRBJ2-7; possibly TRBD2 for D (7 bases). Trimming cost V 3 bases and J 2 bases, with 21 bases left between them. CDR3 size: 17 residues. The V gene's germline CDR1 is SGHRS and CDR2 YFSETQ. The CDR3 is CASSWGGLAELAYEQYF. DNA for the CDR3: TGCGCCAGCAGCTGGGGGGGGCTAGCGGAATTAGCCTACGAGCAGTACTTC.

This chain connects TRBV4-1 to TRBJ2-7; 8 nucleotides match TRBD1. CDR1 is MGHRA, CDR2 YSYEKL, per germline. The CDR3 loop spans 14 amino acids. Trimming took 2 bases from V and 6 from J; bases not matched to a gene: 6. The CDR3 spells CASSQRQGIREQYF. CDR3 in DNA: TGCGCCAGCAGCCAACGACAGGGGATTCGCGAGCAGTACTTC.

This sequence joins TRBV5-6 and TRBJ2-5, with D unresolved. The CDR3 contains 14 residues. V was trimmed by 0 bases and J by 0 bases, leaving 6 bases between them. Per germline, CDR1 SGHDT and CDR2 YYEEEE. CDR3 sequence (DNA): TGTGCCAGCAGCTTGGCAGGTCACCAAGAGACCCAGTACTTC. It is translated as CASSLAGHQETQYF.

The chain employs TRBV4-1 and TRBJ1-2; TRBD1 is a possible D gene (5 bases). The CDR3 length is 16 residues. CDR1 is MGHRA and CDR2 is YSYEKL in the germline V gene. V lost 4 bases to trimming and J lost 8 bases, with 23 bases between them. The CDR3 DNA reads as TGCGCCAGCAGCCGCGCGCCCTTACAGGTGGGGCAAGGCTACACCTTC. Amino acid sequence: CASSRAPLQVGQGYTF.

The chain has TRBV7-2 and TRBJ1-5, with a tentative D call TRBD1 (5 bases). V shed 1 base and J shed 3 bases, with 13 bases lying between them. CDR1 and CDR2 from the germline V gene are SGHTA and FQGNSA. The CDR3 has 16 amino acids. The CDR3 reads CASSLDGGDVNQPQHF. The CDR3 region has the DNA TGTGCCAGCAGCTTAGATGGAGGGGACGTCAATCAGCCCCAGCATTTT.

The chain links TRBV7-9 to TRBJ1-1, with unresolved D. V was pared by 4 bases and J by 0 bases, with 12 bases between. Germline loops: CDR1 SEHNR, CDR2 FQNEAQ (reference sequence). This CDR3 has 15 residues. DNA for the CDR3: TGTGCCAGCAGCTACGGGCGGGGAATGAACACTGAAGCTTTCTTT. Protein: CASSYGRGMNTEAFF.

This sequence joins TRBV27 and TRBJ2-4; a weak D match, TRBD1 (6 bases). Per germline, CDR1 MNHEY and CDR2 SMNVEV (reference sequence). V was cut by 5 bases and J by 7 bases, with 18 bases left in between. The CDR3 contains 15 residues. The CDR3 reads CASSPGQSSRNIQYF. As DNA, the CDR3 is TGTGCCAGCAGTCCCGGACAGAGTAGTAGGAACATTCAGTACTTC.

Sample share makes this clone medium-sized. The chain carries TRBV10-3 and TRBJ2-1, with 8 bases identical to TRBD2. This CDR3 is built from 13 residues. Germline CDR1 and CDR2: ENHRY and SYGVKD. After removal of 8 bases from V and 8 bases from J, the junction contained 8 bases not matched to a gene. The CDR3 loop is CAIGSGGPDEQFF. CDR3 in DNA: TGTGCCATCGGGTCGGGAGGGCCCGATGAGCAGTTCTTC.

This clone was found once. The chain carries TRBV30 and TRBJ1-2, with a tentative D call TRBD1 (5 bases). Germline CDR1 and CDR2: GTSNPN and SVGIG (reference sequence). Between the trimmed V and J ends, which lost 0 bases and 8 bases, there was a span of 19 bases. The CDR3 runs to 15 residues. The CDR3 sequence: CAWSVRGTAYRGYTF. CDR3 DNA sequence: TGTGCCTGGAGTGTACGGGGGACGGCCTATAGGGGCTACACCTTC. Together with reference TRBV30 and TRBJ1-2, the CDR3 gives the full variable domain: SQTIHQWPATLVQPVGSPLSLECTVEGTSNPNLYWYRQAAGRGLQLLFYSVGIGQISSEVPQNLSASRPQDRQFILSSKKLLLSDSGFYLCAWSVRGTAYRGYTFGSGTRLTVV.

The CDR3 sequence is CSVEPDRVPTEAFF. The CDR3 bases are TGCAGCGTTGAGCCCGACAGGGTCCCCACTGAAGCTTTCTTT. This chain links TRBV29-1 with TRBJ1-1, with 7 bases fitting TRBD1. The CDR3 has 14 amino acids. In germline, CDR1 is SQVTM, CDR2 ANQGSEA. J was trimmed by 4 bases and V by 3 bases; bases with no gene match: 8.

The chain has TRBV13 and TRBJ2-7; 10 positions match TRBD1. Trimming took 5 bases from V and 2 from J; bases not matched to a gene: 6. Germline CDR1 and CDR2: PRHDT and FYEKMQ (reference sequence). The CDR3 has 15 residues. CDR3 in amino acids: CASSLGQGETYEQYF. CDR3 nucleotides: TGTGCCAGCAGCCTCGGACAGGGGGAGACCTACGAGCAGTACTTC.

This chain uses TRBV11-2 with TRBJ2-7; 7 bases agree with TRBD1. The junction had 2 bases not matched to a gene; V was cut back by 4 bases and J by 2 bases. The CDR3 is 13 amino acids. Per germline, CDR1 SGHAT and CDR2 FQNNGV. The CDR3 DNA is TGTGCCAGCAGCTCGCAGGGGGCCTACGAGCAGTACTTC. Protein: CASSSQGAYEQYF.

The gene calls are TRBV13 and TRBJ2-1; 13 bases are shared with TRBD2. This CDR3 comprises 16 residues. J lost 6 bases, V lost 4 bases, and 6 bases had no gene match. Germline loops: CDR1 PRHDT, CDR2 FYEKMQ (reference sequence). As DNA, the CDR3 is TGTGCCAGCAGCTCGAGGACTAGCGGGAGTCTCAATGAGCAGTTCTTC. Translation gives CASSSRTSGSLNEQFF.

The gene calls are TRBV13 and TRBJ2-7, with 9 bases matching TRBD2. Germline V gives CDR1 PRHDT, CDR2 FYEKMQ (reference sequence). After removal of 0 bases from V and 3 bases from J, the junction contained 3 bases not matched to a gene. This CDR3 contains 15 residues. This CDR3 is CASSLGLAGSYEQYF. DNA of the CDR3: TGTGCCAGCAGCTTAGGACTAGCGGGTAGCTACGAGCAGTACTTC. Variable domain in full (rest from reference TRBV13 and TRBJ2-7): AAGVIQSPRHLIKEKRETATLKCYPIPRHDTVYWYQQGPGQDPQFLISFYEKMQSDKGSIPDRFSAQQFSDYHSELNMSSLELGDSALYFCASSLGLAGSYEQYFGPGTRLTVT.

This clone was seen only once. The CDR3 sequence: CASSLTETGGAGFF. CDR3 sequence (DNA): TGTGCCAGCAGTCTTACTGAGACAGGGGGCGCGGGGTTCTTC. The chain recombines TRBV2 with TRBJ2-1; 10 nucleotides line up with TRBD1. The germline CDR1 and CDR2 sequences are SNHLY and FYNNEI. This CDR3 has 14 residues. The V and J ends lost 5 bases and 15 bases, in that order; junction bases with no gene match: 13. The full variable domain, completed using reference TRBV2 and TRBJ2-1, is EPEVTQTPSHQVTQMGQEVILRCVPISNHLYFYWYRQILGQKVEFLVSFYNNEISEKSEIFDDQFSVERPDGSNFTLKIRSTKLEDSAMYFCASSLTETGGAGFFGPGTRLTVL.